The clone carrying this TCR beta chain was observed many times. The CDR3 loop spans 11 amino acids. From germline, CDR1 is MDHEN and CDR2 SYDVKM. V was pared by 6 bases and J by 5 bases, with 7 bases between. Primed by a sample-barcoded 5' primer and a J-beta primer mix, a second PCR proceeded for about 6 to 11 cycles. TCRdb itself ran the 5' RACE reads through MiXCR, one entry per CDR3 protein. The sample consists of just under 550,000 distinct CDR3 sequences, nearly 25% of them appearing once. The sample belongs to a study of blood T cells in healthy people across ages. The sample was also linked to a second study, of T cells of mothers and their children.

The material sequenced was blood. The clonotype originates from a boy aged 5-17 years in good health. V is TRBV28 and J is TRBJ2-5, with D possibly being TRBD2 (5 bases). In nucleotides, the CDR3 is TGTGCCAGCAGAGGAGGCGAGACCCAGTACTTC. Translation: CASRGGETQYF.